The entry below describes one TCR beta chain. Its antigen is as yet unknown. This specimen belongs to a study of CD8+ T cells in alopecia areata. Study conclusions and caveats: Higher clonality was seen in lesional scalp than in normal scalp, especially in alopecia totalis/universalis. Sequences from scalp samples also cover resident alphabeta T cells of normal skin. Researchers reported that TCR sharing among patients proved less clear than in mice, possibly HLA-linked.

CDR3 length equals 14 residues. After removal of 0 bases from V and 2 bases from J, the junction contained 0 bases not matched to a gene. CDR1 is MNHEY and CDR2 is SMNVEV in the germline V gene (reference sequence). Investigators sorted PBMCs to obtain both CD4+ and CD8+ T cells. Reverse transcribed after extraction, RNA yielded cDNA as the sequencing template. Clones were sequenced by immunoSEQ multiplex PCR, and TCRdb holds only the in-frame ones, with some missing. Among around 150,000 clones listed, roughly 60% were seen once. Sequenced: CD8+ T cells sorted from blood. This chain links TRBV27 with TRBJ2-5; TRBD1 matches 7 bases. The TCR originated in a human donor in good health. The CDR3 bases are TGTGCCAGCAGTTTATCGGACAGGCAAGAGACCCAGTACTTC. The encoded protein is CASSLSDRQETQYF.